The clone carrying this T cell receptor beta chain showed up just a few times. Its antigen is undetermined. A multiplex PCR was run with 60 Vbeta primers and 13 Jbeta primers. Original data processing: A later analysis counted 70 million to 85 million unique TCR beta chains, some 11 million shared. Method: immunoSEQ multiplex PCR; TCRdb's copy keeps in-frame clones and lacks some. The DNA was the basis for D and trimming; V, J and clone size are from that table. The sample includes approximately 140,000 clones, about 80% seen only once; the top ten take approximately 1.8%. This sample is part of a study of cytomegalovirus exposure and HLA in healthy donors. Whole-study findings and limits: When presence/absence was analysed, sequencing depth was taken to be roughly uniform across donors. Later analysis identified several of the most significant clusters that appeared linked to common viral pathogens. The study carried out a later analysis of TCR beta sequences. It associated approximately 15,000 of them with specific HLA alleles at a false discovery rate of 0.05.

Deletions cut 3 bases from V and 9 bases from J, with 23 bases between. Germline V lookup: CDR1 GTSNPN, CDR2 SVGIG (reference sequence). The CDR3 runs to 15 residues. The sequence was collected from a woman between 45 and 60 years old in good health and CMV-seronegative. The chain recombines TRBV30 with TRBJ1-2; D is ambiguous. The sample was PBMCs. This chain's CDR3 is CAWSPNTAPLLSYTF. CDR3 sequence (DNA): TGTGCCTGGAGCCCCAACACAGCCCCCCTGTTGAGCTACACCTTC.